This entry features one T cell receptor beta chain sequence. Each patient went into thyroid surgery without having received any treatment. CDR1 is LNHNV, CDR2 YYDKDF, per germline (reference sequence). The CDR3 covers 14 residues. The trim removed 6 bases at V and 5 bases at J, leaving 7 bases unmatched. TCRdb re-called the PCR reads through MiXCR. The sample records 30,000 to 45,000 clones, around 21% being singletons. The data are from a study of metastatic and nonmetastatic thyroid tumors. Sequenced input: blood. The chain recombines TRBV15 with TRBJ1-1; 9 nucleotides align to TRBD1. The TCR originated in a female donor with papillary thyroid cancer or a benign thyroid nodule (not recorded which). Some clones in this sample may be carry-over from other donors' samples. CDR3 residues: CATSEYRGRTEAFF. CDR3 nucleotide sequence: TGTGCCACCAGTGAATACAGGGGGCGGACTGAAGCTTTCTTT.